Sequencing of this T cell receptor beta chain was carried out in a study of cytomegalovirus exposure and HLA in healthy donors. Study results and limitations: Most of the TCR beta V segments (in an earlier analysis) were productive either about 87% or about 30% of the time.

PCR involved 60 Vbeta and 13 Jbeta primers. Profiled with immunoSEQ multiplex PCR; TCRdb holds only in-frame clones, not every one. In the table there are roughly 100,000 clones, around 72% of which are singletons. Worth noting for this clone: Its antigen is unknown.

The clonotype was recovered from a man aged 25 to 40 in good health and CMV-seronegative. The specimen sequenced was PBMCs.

The CDR3 region is CASSYDLQQGSGYTF. The CDR3 DNA reads TGTGCCAGCAGTTACGACCTTCAACAGGGGAGTGGCTACACCTTC. The genes are TRBV6-5 and TRBJ1-2, with 7 bases lining up with TRBD1. The V gene's germline CDR1 is MNHEY and CDR2 SVGAGI. CDR3 length: 15 amino acids. With V trimmed by 2 bases and J by 7 bases, 10 bases remained unmatched.